These 7 T cell receptor beta chains were all obtained from the same sample, sequenced in a study of T cell responses to AZD1222 COVID-19 vaccine (dated by TCRdb to the early 2020s). The library was built by means of the immunoSEQ multiplex PCR assay. What TCRdb holds here is the immuneACCESS table cut down to in-frame rearrangements. Part of the clones is not present; checked against another copy, under half of the missing clones reflect an unresolved V gene, and the others are unexplained. Within this sample are about 130,000 clones, with approximately 88% of them counted one time only. The leading ten clones occupy roughly 5.4% of the sample. Per the publication, the time point label means: baseline before first vaccination. The sample consisted of peripheral blood, taken on day 0 of AZD1222 vaccination. All receptors derive from an adult in good health.

The chain couples TRBV5-1 to TRBJ2-1, with D possibly being TRBD2 (5 bases). This CDR3 comprises 14 residues. The germline V gene encodes CDR1 SGHRS and CDR2 YFSETQ. The V and J ends lost 1 base and 8 bases respectively, with 13 bases between them. The CDR3 region has the DNA TGCGCCAGCAGCTTGACTAGGATTCATTATGAGCAGTTCTTC. Residues: CASSLTRIHYEQFF. Drawing the rest from reference TRBV5-1 and TRBJ2-1, the complete variable domain is KAGVTQTPRYLIKTRGQQVTLSCSPISGHRSVSWYQQTPGQGLQFLFEYFSETQRNKGNFPGRFSGRQFSNSRSEMNVSTLELGDSALYLCASSLTRIHYEQFFGPGTRLTVL.

The chain employs TRBV6-1 and TRBJ1-6; no clear D. V lost 0 bases and J 9 bases, leaving 6 bases between the germline ends. The CDR3 sequence is 13 residues long. Looked up from germline, CDR1 is MNHNS and CDR2 is SASEGT. For the CDR3, the DNA is TGTGCCAGCAGTGAAGCGATGGCTTCACCCCTCCACTTT. The encoded protein is CASSEAMASPLHF.

The genes are TRBV11-2 and TRBJ2-1; D is possibly TRBD1 or TRBD2 (6 bases each). Trimming left V 3 bases short and J 3 bases short, with 12 bases between. Germline CDR1 SGHAT, CDR2 FQNNGV. The CDR3 has 15 amino acids. The CDR3 region is CASSFGGTNYNEQFF. As DNA, the CDR3 is TGTGCCAGCAGCTTTGGCGGGACAAACTACAATGAGCAGTTCTTC.

This rearrangement joins TRBV15 to TRBJ1-1, with a tentative D call TRBD1 (5 bases). The CDR3 spans 15 residues. The V and J ends lost 3 bases and 1 base respectively, with 12 bases between them. CDR1 is LNHNV, CDR2 YYDKDF, per germline (reference sequence). CDR3 DNA: TGTGCCACCAGCAGCCTGACAGCGCGGAACACTGAAGCTTTCTTT. Protein product: CATSSLTARNTEAFF.

The V and J genes are TRBV4-1 and TRBJ2-4; 9 bases are shared with TRBD1. This CDR3 spans 15 amino acids. Trimming at V came to 2 bases and at J to 4 bases, leaving 3 bases not matched to a gene. CDR1 is MGHRA and CDR2 is YSYEKL in the germline V gene. CDR3 sequence: CASSQPGQGKNIQYF. The CDR3 DNA reads TGCGCCAGCAGCCAACCGGGACAGGGAAAAAACATTCAGTACTTC.

This sequence joins TRBV5-1 and TRBJ1-1, with D tentatively TRBD1 (6 bases). Germline CDR1 SGHRS, CDR2 YFSETQ. The CDR3 totals 13 residues. V lost 1 base and J 11 bases, leaving 15 bases between the germline ends. CDR3 region: CASSLTTGWGAFF. CDR3 sequence (DNA): TGCGCCAGCAGCTTGACTACAGGGTGGGGGGCTTTCTTT.

There are a few counts of this clone. This chain uses TRBV30 with TRBJ1-3; D remains unclear. This CDR3 region has 12 residues. Germline V gene data show CDR1 as GTSNPN and CDR2 as SVGIG (reference sequence). V dropped 0 bases and J dropped 3 bases, with 3 bases sitting between them. As DNA, the CDR3 is TGTGCCTGGAGTGTCGTTGGAAACACCATATATTTT. It specifies CAWSVVGNTIYF.